The 26 T cell receptor beta chains below were found in one sample sequenced in a study of blood T cell repertoires in COVID-19 (dated by TCRdb to the early 2020s). Library creation used the immunoSEQ multiplex PCR assay. Here the immuneACCESS table is served through TCRdb, limited to in-frame sequences with V and J called. Missing clones are a known gap in these copies; in checked studies unresolved V genes cover under half, and the rest lacks a known reason. The sample has roughly 500,000 clones on record, approximately 88% of them singletons. The ten largest account for 1.5% to 2% of the sample. Sequenced input: PBMCs or T cells enriched from blood (not recorded which). The source is a woman aged 40-49 years who had recovered from COVID-19.

This chain connects TRBV25-1 to TRBJ1-2, with 12 bases identical to TRBD1. J lost 1 base, V lost 8 bases, and 5 bases had no gene match. The CDR3 runs 15 residues. Germline CDR1 reads MGHDK; CDR2 reads SYGVNS. The CDR3 loop is CASSGTGGFNYGYTF. The CDR3 nucleotides are TGTGCCAGCTCCGGGACAGGGGGCTTTAACTATGGCTACACCTTC.

The chain employs TRBV7-9 and TRBJ1-1; 8 nucleotides line up with TRBD1. CDR1 is SEHNR, CDR2 FQNEAQ, per germline (reference sequence). The CDR3 is 15 amino acids. Losses at the gene ends were 4 bases for V and 3 bases for J; bases not matched to a gene: 7. The CDR3 nucleotides are TGTGCCAGCAGCTCGTTGACAGGGGTAGACACTGAAGCTTTCTTT. The encoded protein is CASSSLTGVDTEAFF.

This sequence joins TRBV6-2 or TRBV6-3 and TRBJ1-2; D is undetermined. The germline gives CDR1 MNHEY, CDR2 SVGEGT. V dropped 6 bases and J dropped 8 bases, with 10 bases sitting between them. The CDR3 extends over 11 amino acids. The DNA for the CDR3 is TGTGCCAGCAGCCACCACCAGGGCTACACCTTC. This codes for CASSHHQGYTF.

The chain carries TRBV28 and TRBJ1-2; tentatively, D is TRBD1 (6 bases). From germline, CDR1 is MDHEN and CDR2 SYDVKM. The CDR3 totals 15 residues. The germline V and J ends were trimmed by 4 bases and 4 bases, with 16 bases remaining between them. DNA of the CDR3: TGTGCCAGCAGTTCGGACGCCACAGGGTTCTATGGCTACACCTTC. It specifies CASSSDATGFYGYTF.

This clone has only a few counts. V gene TRBV3-1 (or the pseudogene TRBV3-2) combines with J gene TRBJ1-1, with D maybe TRBD1 (5 bases). V was clipped by 6 bases and J by 1 base, with 9 bases between them. The CDR3 contains 13 residues. CDR1 LGHDT and CDR2 YNNKEL come from the germline V gene (reference sequence). The CDR3 spells CASRGAGNTEAFF. CDR3 nucleotides: TGTGCCAGCAGAGGGGCAGGGAACACTGAAGCTTTCTTT.

The genes are TRBV10-1 and TRBJ2-7; a possible D gene is TRBD1 (6 bases). Germline CDR1 and CDR2: WNHNN and SYGVQD (reference sequence). Trimming pared 8 bases from V and 7 bases from J, leaving 12 bases between. The CDR3 runs to 11 residues. In DNA, the CDR3 is TGCGCCAGCGGGTTCCAGGGGGAGCAGTACTTC. This sequence encodes CASGFQGEQYF.

This clone was observed a handful of times. The chain employs TRBV5-4 and TRBJ2-3, with 7 bases matching TRBD1. Germline values: CDR1 SGHNT, CDR2 YYREEE (reference sequence). V dropped 4 bases and J dropped 1; count of bases not matched to a gene: 3. This CDR3 region has 14 residues. The CDR3 nucleotides are TGTGCCAGCAGCACTGACAGGGGCACAGATACGCAGTATTTT. This translates into CASSTDRGTDTQYF. The full variable domain, rest sourced from reference TRBV5-4 and TRBJ2-3, is ETGVTQSPTHLIKTRGQQVTLRCSSQSGHNTVSWYQQALGQGPQFIFQYYREEENGRGNFPPRFSGLQFPNYSSELNVNALELDDSALYLCASSTDRGTDTQYFGPGTRLTVL.

This rearrangement joins TRBV13 to TRBJ2-7; a weak D match, TRBD2 (6 bases). This CDR3 spans 16 amino acids. The V and J ends lost 5 bases and 3 bases respectively, with 20 bases between them. Germline assignment: CDR1 PRHDT and CDR2 FYEKMQ (reference sequence). The CDR3 here is CASSTGAGEFFYEQYF. Written as DNA, the CDR3 is TGTGCCAGCAGCACCGGAGCGGGCGAATTCTTCTACGAGCAGTACTTC. The full variable domain, its missing parts supplied by reference TRBV13 and TRBJ2-7, is AAGVIQSPRHLIKEKRETATLKCYPIPRHDTVYWYQQGPGQDPQFLISFYEKMQSDKGSIPDRFSAQQFSDYHSELNMSSLELGDSALYFCASSTGAGEFFYEQYFGPGTRLTVT.

This clone came up once. The chain combines TRBV5-1 with TRBJ2-1; 13 nucleotides agree with TRBD2. Per germline, CDR1 SGHRS and CDR2 YFSETQ. This CDR3 spans 17 amino acids. After removal of 5 bases from V and 7 bases from J, the junction contained 12 bases not matched to a gene. The CDR3 sequence: CASSGRRWTSGSNEQFF. The CDR3 nucleotides read TGCGCCAGCAGTGGGCGGCGCTGGACTAGCGGGAGTAATGAGCAGTTCTTC.

The genes are TRBV7-9 and TRBJ2-7; 11 nucleotides align to TRBD1. There are 14 residues in the CDR3. The germline gives CDR1 SEHNR, CDR2 FQNEAQ (reference sequence). V lost 3 bases, J lost 6 bases, and 4 bases stayed unmatched. CDR3 residues: CASSFGQGALEQYF. CDR3 bases: TGTGCCAGCAGCTTCGGACAGGGGGCCCTCGAGCAGTACTTC.

This clone was detected only once. The genes are TRBV29-1 and TRBJ2-1, with TRBD2 matching 7 bases. The germline gives CDR1 SQVTM, CDR2 ANQGSEA. J lost 6 bases, V lost 6 bases, and 11 bases had no gene match. The CDR3 consists of 14 residues. The CDR3, as DNA: TGCAGCGTCTACTCTAGCGGAGCGAGCAATGAGCAGTTCTTC. Protein sequence: CSVYSSGASNEQFF.

The gene calls are TRBV7-2 and TRBJ2-3; 7 nucleotides match TRBD1. This CDR3 has 12 residues. V shed 4 bases, J shed 10 bases, and the junction held 5 bases outside the gene matches. Germline V gene data show CDR1 as SGHTA and CDR2 as FQGNSA. CDR3 loop: CASSSRQGAQYF. The DNA for the CDR3 is TGTGCCAGCAGCTCTCGACAGGGAGCGCAGTATTTT.

This clone was picked up one time. The chain recombines TRBV5-5 with TRBJ2-2, with TRBD1 matching over 7 bases. J was trimmed by 5 bases and V by 4 bases; bases with no gene match: 5. Germline lookup yields CDR1 SGHKS and CDR2 YYEKEE (reference sequence). The CDR3 consists of 14 residues. DNA of the CDR3: TGTGCCAGCAGCCCGACAGGGTCTACCGGGGAGCTGTTTTTT. It yields the protein CASSPTGSTGELFF. Looking up the rest from reference TRBV5-5 and TRBJ2-2 gives the full variable domain: DAGVTQSPTHLIKTRGQQVTLRCSPISGHKSVSWYQQVLGQGPQFIFQYYEKEERGRGNFPDRFSARQFPNYSSELNVNALLLGDSALYLCASSPTGSTGELFFGEGSRLTVL.

The rearrangement links TRBV4-3 to TRBJ1-2, with D perhaps TRBD1 (5 bases). The germline CDR1 and CDR2 sequences are LGHNA and YSLEER. V lost 1 base to trimming and J lost 4 bases, with 16 bases between them. CDR3 length equals 16 residues. CDR3 region: CASSQVGVRVGYGYTF. DNA of the CDR3: TGCGCCAGCAGCCAAGTTGGGGTCAGGGTTGGCTATGGCTACACCTTC.

The CDR3 spells CASSQETGGNQPQHF. CDR3 bases: TGTGCCAGCAGCCAAGAGACAGGCGGCAATCAGCCCCAGCATTTT. The chain is built from TRBV4-2 and TRBJ1-5; D might be TRBD1 (6 bases). Germline V lookup: CDR1 LGHNA, CDR2 YNFKEQ. Between the trimmed V and J ends, which lost 0 bases and 2 bases, there was a span of 8 bases. The CDR3 length is 15 residues.

The chain is built from TRBV10-2 and TRBJ2-1; 7 positions agree with TRBD2. V trimming: 2 bases; J trimming: 3 bases; junction bases outside the gene matches: 4. Germline CDR1 WSHSY, CDR2 SAAADI. The CDR3 spans 15 residues. CDR3 bases: TGCGCCAGCAGTGAGGGAGCGGGACTCTACAATGAGCAGTTCTTC. Protein product: CASSEGAGLYNEQFF.

This chain joins TRBV28 and TRBJ1-5, with D perhaps matching TRBD1 (6 bases). CDR1 MDHEN and CDR2 SYDVKM come from the germline V gene. The V gene lost 2 bases and the J gene lost 3 bases, with 8 bases spanning the gap. The CDR3 runs 14 residues. CDR3 sequence (DNA): TGTGCCAGCAGTTTAACAGGGACCAATCAGCCCCAGCATTTT. As protein: CASSLTGTNQPQHF.

V gene TRBV18 combines with J gene TRBJ1-5, with D perhaps matching TRBD1 (5 bases). V was shortened by 3 bases and J by 0 bases, with 9 bases between the two germline ends. The germline V gene has CDR1 KGHSH and CDR2 LQKENI. The CDR3 loop spans 15 amino acids. CDR3 sequence (DNA): TGTGCCAGCTCACCTCTAGGGGCTAGCAATCAGCCCCAGCATTTT. Translating gives CASSPLGASNQPQHF.

This clone was counted a single time. The rearrangement joins TRBV15 to TRBJ2-7, with TRBD1 matching 9 bases. The CDR3 length is 18 residues. The germline V gene has CDR1 LNHNV and CDR2 YYDKDF (reference sequence). V lost 7 bases to trimming and J lost 7 bases; unmatched junction nucleotides: 23. CDR3 residues: CATMQYPNTGGVLVEQYF. DNA for the CDR3: TGTGCCACCATGCAATACCCCAACACAGGGGGCGTTCTTGTTGAGCAGTACTTC.

The chain joins TRBV19 to TRBJ2-7; 11 bases are a match to TRBD1. The CDR3 length is 14 residues. Germline CDR1 LNHDA, CDR2 SQIVND (reference sequence). V shed 5 bases, J shed 7 bases, and the junction held 7 bases outside the gene matches. As DNA, the CDR3 is TGTGCCAGTAGTCCCGGGACAGGGGGAGGAGAGCAGTACTTC. It yields the protein CASSPGTGGGEQYF. The whole variable domain, remainder taken from reference TRBV19 and TRBJ2-7, is DGGITQSPKYLFRKEGQNVTLSCEQNLNHDAMYWYRQDPGQGLRLIYYSQIVNDFQKGDIAEGYSVSREKKESFPLTVTSAQKNPTAFYLCASSPGTGGGEQYFGPGTRLTVT.

This chain links TRBV10-2 with TRBJ2-5, with TRBD2 identical over 10 bases. There are 15 residues in the CDR3. Per germline, CDR1 WSHSY and CDR2 SAAADI. The ends lost 6 bases at V and 4 bases at J; junction bases unmatched: 8. The CDR3 reads CASSDTLAGGETQYF. For the CDR3, the DNA is TGCGCCAGCAGCGACACCTTAGCGGGAGGAGAGACCCAGTACTTC.

CDR3 loop: CASRRGGNYGYTF. In DNA form, the CDR3 reads TGTGCCAGCAGGCGGGGGGGCAACTATGGCTACACCTTC. The chain joins TRBV6-5 to TRBJ1-2, with D tentatively TRBD1 (6 bases). V was cut by 6 bases and J by 2 bases, with 10 bases left in between. CDR3 size: 13 residues. CDR1 is MNHEY and CDR2 is SVGAGI in the germline V gene.

This clone was seen only once. The chain combines TRBV29-1 with TRBJ2-2, with D hard to call. Germline V gene sequence: CDR1 SQVTM, CDR2 ANQGSEA. The CDR3 consists of 13 residues. Trimming pared 4 bases from V and 5 bases from J, leaving 11 bases between. The CDR3 DNA is TGCAGCGTTGGGGTCACTACGACCGGGGAGCTGTTTTTT. Translated, it gives CSVGVTTTGELFF.

The chain combines TRBV5-1 with TRBJ2-3; D possibly corresponds to TRBD2 (5 bases). V lost 0 bases and J lost 4, with 6 bases in between. Germline V gene data show CDR1 as SGHRS and CDR2 as YFSETQ. CDR3 length: 13 amino acids. CDR3 loop: CASSLELADTQYF. Here the CDR3 DNA reads TGCGCCAGCAGCTTGGAACTAGCAGATACGCAGTATTTT.

This clone was detected only once. The genes are TRBV15 and TRBJ1-3, with 10 nucleotides matching TRBD1. The CDR3 is made up of 17 amino acids. Germline V gene lookup returns CDR1 LNHNV and CDR2 YYDKDF (reference sequence). With V trimmed by 1 base and J by 6 bases, 9 bases remained unmatched. CDR3 amino acids: CATSRGETGGRKNTIYF. The CDR3 region has the DNA TGTGCCACCAGCAGAGGAGAGACAGGGGGCCGCAAAAACACCATATATTTT.

The chain has TRBV27 and TRBJ2-3, with D hard to call. The ends were cut back, 8 bases at V and 4 bases at J, with 16 bases in the middle. The CDR3 sequence is 14 residues long. CDR1 MNHEY and CDR2 SMNVEV come from the germline V gene (reference sequence). The CDR3 here is CASGTTRPPDTQYF. For the CDR3, the DNA is TGTGCCAGCGGAACGACACGCCCCCCAGATACGCAGTATTTT.